The TCR beta chain under discussion was sequenced for a study of vaccination effects on CD4 cells after COVID-19. Before sequencing, viral peptide pools were used by the ViraFEST assay to expand antigen-specific CD4+ T cells. Culturing for around ten days preceded CD4+ T cell isolation. Everyone in the study got two shots of either the BNT162b2 or mRNA-1273 vaccine. As for this clone: The antigen remains undetermined.

Clones were read by immunoSEQ multiplex PCR, and TCRdb kept only the in-frame ones, dropping some. The data hold tens of thousands of clones, with 80% observed a single time. Trimming removed 3 bases from V and 8 bases from J, with 13 bases in between. The CDR3 contains 14 residues. The germline CDR1 and CDR2 sequences are MNHEY and SVGAGI. The clonotype was recovered from a human donor who received a COVID-19 vaccine. Some clones in this sample may be carry-over from other donors' samples. V is TRBV6-5 and J is TRBJ1-4, with D maybe TRBD1 (5 bases). The sample here was CD4+ T cells from PBMCs cultured with SARS-CoV-2 spike peptides, taken after COVID-19 vaccination. CDR3 region: CASSYRQGREKLFF. DNA of the CDR3: TGTGCCAGCAGTTATCGCCAGGGACGGGAAAAACTGTTTTTT.